Listed here are 21 T cell receptor beta chains from one sample, sequenced in a study of blood T cell repertoires in COVID-19. This table comes from immunoSEQ multiplex PCR, and its TCRdb copy is limited to in-frame clones, with some not included. The data hold over 450,000 clones, with 80% to 90% observed a single time. The sequencing sample was made of peripheral blood. These receptors were taken from a man aged 18-30 years with COVID-19, enrolled during active disease.

This clone was observed a single time. The V gene is TRBV6-1, the J gene TRBJ2-7; 13 positions match TRBD2. The CDR3 length is 18 residues. The germline CDR1 and CDR2 sequences are MNHNS and SASEGT. The J segment lost 4 bases and the V segment lost 4 bases, leaving 13 bases of the junction unmatched. The CDR3 protein is CASSARTSGRAVGYEQYF. DNA for the CDR3: TGTGCCAGCAGTGCGCGTACTAGCGGGAGGGCCGTTGGGTACGAGCAGTACTTC.

The V and J genes are TRBV14 and TRBJ2-3; D gene unclear. Trimming removed 2 bases from V and 5 bases from J, with 17 bases in between. CDR1 and CDR2 from the germline V gene are SGHDN and FVKESK. This CDR3 has 16 residues. The CDR3 DNA reads TGTGCCAGCAGCCAATTTGAGGTCGAGCTGGGAGATACGCAGTATTTT. Translating gives CASSQFEVELGDTQYF.

There are many counts of this clone. Other nucleotide sequences in the sample specify the same CDR3. This rearrangement joins TRBV21-1 to TRBJ2-2; the D segment call TRBD1 is taken from the table without a DNA check. TRBV21-1 is given as a pseudogene. This CDR3 is built from 15 residues. The DNA of the CDR3 is TGTGCCAGCAGCAAAGGGCAGGCGAACACCGGGGAGCTGTTTTTT. This sequence encodes CASSKGQANTGELFF.

The chain carries TRBV5-8 and TRBJ2-5; 8 bases are shared with TRBD2. Germline CDR1 is SGHTS and CDR2 is YDEGEE. This CDR3 spans 17 amino acids. The trim removed 0 bases at V and 9 bases at J, leaving 16 bases unmatched. CDR3 sequence reads: CASSLVLAGNLPGAQYF. DNA for the CDR3: TGTGCCAGCAGCTTGGTCCTAGCGGGCAACCTCCCGGGCGCCCAGTACTTC.

V is TRBV12-3 or TRBV12-4 and J is TRBJ2-7, with 7 positions matching TRBD2. CDR3 length: 13 amino acids. Germline trimming cut 6 bases from V and 4 bases from J; bases unmatched to any gene: 6. In DNA, the CDR3 is TGTGCCAGCAGCCGAGGGAGGGTTTACGAGCAGTACTTC. Its translation is CASSRGRVYEQYF.

V is TRBV18 and J is TRBJ2-5; the D is unclear. The ends were cut back, 4 bases at V and 1 base at J, with 7 bases in the middle. Germline CDR1 KGHSH, CDR2 LQKENI. The CDR3 length is 13 residues. The CDR3 sequence: CASSRQGQETQYF. The CDR3 DNA follows: TGTGCCAGCTCACGACAAGGCCAAGAGACCCAGTACTTC.

The CDR3 here is CASKLRAGGPFNEQFF. The CDR3 coding sequence is TGTGCCAGCAAGCTAAGGGCGGGAGGGCCCTTCAATGAGCAGTTCTTC. V and J are TRBV6-4 and TRBJ2-1; 9 bases are shared with TRBD2. Germline lookup yields CDR1 MRHNA and CDR2 SNTAGT. With 7 bases clipped from V and 6 bases from J, the junction kept 13 bases outside the gene matches. The CDR3 totals 16 residues.

The rearrangement joins TRBV4-1 to TRBJ1-6, with 9 bases fitting TRBD1. Germline CDR1 is MGHRA and CDR2 is YSYEKL. With V trimmed by 1 base and J by 9 bases, 4 bases remained unmatched. The CDR3 is 15 amino acids. The CDR3 protein is CASSQAGQGFSPLHF. Written as DNA, the CDR3 is TGCGCCAGCAGCCAAGCCGGACAGGGGTTTTCACCCCTCCACTTT.

This rearrangement joins TRBV18 to TRBJ2-5; D might be TRBD1 (6 bases). The CDR3 sequence is 14 residues long. V was shortened by 4 bases and J by 1 base, with 10 bases between the two germline ends. CDR1 and CDR2 (germline): KGHSH, LQKENI. In DNA, the CDR3 is TGTGCCAGCTCACATGACAGGACCCAAGAGACCCAGTACTTC. Translating gives CASSHDRTQETQYF.

The CDR3 DNA sequence: TGTGCCAGCAGCTTAGACGCAGATACGCAGTATTTT. Encoded protein: CASSLDADTQYF. The V call is TRBV11-3, the J call TRBJ2-3; no firm D call. The germline V gene encodes CDR1 SGHNT and CDR2 YENEEA. The CDR3 extends over 12 amino acids. Trimming cost V 0 bases and J 4 bases, with 2 bases left between them.

The rearrangement links TRBV11-3 to TRBJ2-3; the match to TRBD2 covers 7 bases. The CDR3 extends over 16 amino acids. CDR1 is SGHNT and CDR2 is YENEEA in the germline V gene. J was trimmed by 0 bases and V by 0 bases; bases with no gene match: 3. The CDR3: CASSLEAGSSTDTQYF. The CDR3 coding sequence is TGTGCCAGCAGCTTAGAAGCGGGGTCCAGCACAGATACGCAGTATTTT.

This sequence joins TRBV2 and TRBJ2-7; TRBD2 matches at 12 bases. The germline CDR1 and CDR2 sequences are SNHLY and FYNNEI. V gave up 11 bases and J gave up 5 bases; unmatched junction bases: 10. The CDR3 runs 14 residues. For the CDR3, the DNA is TGTGCCGGAAAAAGACTAGCGGGGGTTGACGAGCAGTACTTC. Translating it yields CAGKRLAGVDEQYF. The whole variable domain, remainder taken from reference TRBV2 and TRBJ2-7, is EPEVTQTPSHQVTQMGQEVILRCVPISNHLYFYWYRQILGQKVEFLVSFYNNEISEKSEIFDDQFSVERPDGSNFTLKIRSTKLEDSAMYFCAGKRLAGVDEQYFGPGTRLTVT.

The chain links TRBV5-1 to TRBJ2-7, with D uncertain. Germline assignment: CDR1 SGHRS and CDR2 YFSETQ. Trimming took off 4 bases at V and 3 bases at J, with 8 bases between the two ends. There are 12 residues in the CDR3. The CDR3 sequence is CASSRGDYEQYF. CDR3 sequence (DNA): TGCGCCAGCAGCCGAGGTGACTACGAGCAGTACTTC.

As regards this clone: This same CDR3 is encoded by further DNA sequences in the sample. CDR3 DNA sequence: TGTGCCAGTAGTATTACAGGGACCAATGAGCAGTTCTTC. It is translated as CASSITGTNEQFF. The chain couples TRBV19 to TRBJ2-1; possible D gene TRBD1, 6 bases. Germline V gene sequence: CDR1 LNHDA, CDR2 SQIVND (reference sequence). V lost 3 bases to trimming and J lost 6 bases, with 9 bases between them. The CDR3 is 13 residues long.

This chain links TRBV24-1 with TRBJ1-4; the match to TRBD1 covers 9 bases. The CDR3 totals 14 residues. After removal of 4 bases from V and 7 bases from J, the junction contained 3 bases not matched to a gene. From germline, CDR1 is KGHDR and CDR2 SFDVKD. CDR3 protein: CATSEDRGREKLFF. The CDR3 DNA reads TGTGCCACCAGTGAGGACAGGGGTCGTGAAAAACTGTTTTTT.

The rearrangement joins TRBV10-1 to TRBJ2-2; 8 nucleotides match TRBD2. The J segment lost 0 bases and the V segment lost 5 bases, leaving 5 bases of the junction unmatched. Germline CDR1 reads WNHNN; CDR2 reads SYGVQD (reference sequence). CDR3 length: 16 amino acids. The CDR3 DNA reads TGCGCCAGCAGTTCCTGGACTAGCCCGAACACCGGGGAGCTGTTTTTT. It specifies CASSSWTSPNTGELFF.

The chain joins TRBV4-2 to TRBJ2-7, with 9 bases lining up with TRBD1. From germline, CDR1 is LGHNA and CDR2 YNFKEQ. There are 13 residues in the CDR3. Trimming took 7 bases from V and 6 from J; bases not matched to a gene: 7. This chain's CDR3 is CASNRQGDGEQYF. CDR3 coding DNA: TGTGCCAGCAACAGACAGGGGGACGGCGAGCAGTACTTC.

The chain couples TRBV14 to TRBJ2-3; no reliable D call. V lost 0 bases and J lost 1, with 14 bases in between. Germline V CDR1 and CDR2: SGHDN, FVKESK. The CDR3 length is 17 residues. The CDR3 coding sequence is TGTGCCAGCAGCCAAGAGGGTGGGTTCGCGGGCACAGATACGCAGTATTTT. This codes for CASSQEGGFAGTDTQYF.

The chain carries TRBV11-2 and TRBJ2-7; possibly TRBD2 for D (7 bases). Germline V gene data show CDR1 as SGHAT and CDR2 as FQNNGV. Trimming stripped 5 bases from V and 5 bases from J, with 25 bases between. CDR3 size: 17 residues. CDR3 loop: CASSPGGRGSNPHEQYF. The CDR3 nucleotides are TGTGCCAGCAGCCCCGGGGGGCGCGGGAGTAATCCCCACGAGCAGTACTTC.

V usage is TRBV19 and J usage is TRBJ2-3, with TRBD2 matching 9 bases. Looked up from germline, CDR1 is LNHDA and CDR2 is SQIVND (reference sequence). The CDR3 sequence is 16 residues long. Trimming removed 2 bases from V and 1 base from J; junction bases left unmatched: 4. Here the CDR3 DNA reads TGTGCCAGTAGTATAAAGCGGGGGGCCCGCACAGATACGCAGTATTTT. It is translated as CASSIKRGARTDTQYF.

The chain links TRBV3-1 (or the pseudogene TRBV3-2) to TRBJ1-2, with 7 bases fitting TRBD1. Germline CDR1 and CDR2: LGHDT and YNNKEL (reference sequence). Trimming cost V 4 bases and J 6 bases; bases outside gene matches: 8. The CDR3 runs 14 residues. The CDR3 DNA follows: TGTGCCAGCAGCCCCCAAACAGGGGAGGATGGCTACACCTTC. It specifies CASSPQTGEDGYTF.